A selection of T cell receptor beta chains follows, all from one sample in a study of T cell changes during pregnancy in multiple sclerosis. Data came from immunoSEQ multiplex PCR; TCRdb stores just in-frame clones and leaves some out. The table records 65,000 to 80,000 clones, just over 90% of them present only once. Sequenced here: peripheral blood, sampled in the second trimester of pregnancy. Every receptor here comes from a female donor with multiple sclerosis, enrolled in a pregnancy study. Both conserved end residues are part of each CDR3. Fields, in order: J gene, D gene, V gene, clone size, CDR3 DNA, CDR3 protein. The D gene is left open where the match is weak. The size field is filled for only some rows; it gives once, few, many or a size class.

TRBJ2-3 TRBD2 TRBV7-8 NA TGTGCCAGCAGCTTAGGGAGCGGGACTTACCGCGCAGATACGCAGTATTTT CASSLGSGTYRADTQYF
TRBJ1-2 TRBD1 TRBV6-5 NA TGTGCCAGCTTGCCCGGGGCAGGGGGCCTTGGCTACACCTTC CASLPGAGGLGYTF
TRBJ1-4 TRBD1 TRBV5-1 NA TGCGCCAGCAGTCCGAGGGACAGAACTAATGAAAAACTGTTTTTT CASSPRDRTNEKLFF
TRBJ1-1 NA TRBV27 NA TGTGCCAGCAGTTTAGGGCGAGAGAAGACTGAAGCTTTCTTT CASSLGREKTEAFF
TRBJ2-7 TRBD2 TRBV5-1 once TGCGCCAGCAGCTTGTCGGCTAGCGGGGGGGCCTACGAGCAGTACTTC CASSLSASGGAYEQYF
TRBJ2-3 NA TRBV9 NA TGTGCCAGCAGCGTAGTCCCGGCAGATACGCAGTATTTT CASSVVPADTQYF
TRBJ1-1 NA TRBV7-9 NA TGTGCCAGCAGCTCCACAGAAGAGAACACTGAAGCTTTCTTT CASSSTEENTEAFF
TRBJ1-1 NA TRBV20-1 NA TGCAGTGCTAGTGAGGCTGAAGCTTTCTTT CSASEAEAFF
TRBJ1-6 TRBD1 TRBV27 NA TGTGCCAGCACCAGGGGGCTCACCTCGAATTCACCCCTCCACTTT CASTRGLTSNSPLHF
TRBJ1-1 NA TRBV11-2 few TGTGCCAGCAGCAACGCCGCCCGGGGGAACACTGAAGCTTTCTTT CASSNAARGNTEAFF
TRBJ2-2 NA TRBV6-5 NA TGTGCCAGCGGCCCCCGGGGGAACACCGGGGAGCTGTTTTTT CASGPRGNTGELFF
TRBJ1-1 NA TRBV20-1 NA TGCAGTGCTAGCCAGTACACTGAAGCTTTCTTT CSASQYTEAFF
TRBJ2-1 TRBD2 TRBV9 once TGTGCCAGCAGCCGGGGGGGGGCTCGAAGTGATGAGCAGTTCTTC CASSRGGARSDEQFF
TRBJ2-4 TRBD2 TRBV10-2 NA TGCGCCAGCAGTGACCCGGGACTACGGGATTCCAAAAACATTCAGTACTTC CASSDPGLRDSKNIQYF
TRBJ2-7 NA TRBV27 NA TGTGCCAGCAGTTTAGGCGCGGCTTACGAGCAGTACTTC CASSLGAAYEQYF
TRBJ1-5 NA TRBV6-1 NA TGTGCCAGCAGGCAGGGGATAAACAATCAGCCCCAGCATTTT CASRQGINNQPQHF
TRBJ1-6 NA TRBV7-9 once TGTGCCACGGATCGGACAGCTAATTCACCCCTCCACTTT CATDRTANSPLHF
TRBJ2-5 NA TRBV10-3 NA TGTGCCGCCGGGTTCGGACAACAAGAGACCCAGTACTTC CAAGFGQQETQYF
TRBJ2-7 TRBD2 TRBV27 NA TGTGCCAGCAGCCCCTCCTTAGCGGGGGGGCTAAACGAGCAGTACTTC CASSPSLAGGLNEQYF
TRBJ1-3 TRBD1 TRBV5-4 NA TGTGCCAGCAGCTTGGTCCACAGGGGGGTATTTAACACCATATATTTT CASSLVHRGVFNTIYF
TRBJ1-2 NA TRBV19 NA TGTGCCAGTACCATTGGACGGGGAAGGGAGTTTCATGGCTACACCTTC CASTIGRGREFHGYTF
TRBJ2-3 NA TRBV9 NA TGTGCCAGCAAGTCGGGGGGCCCCACAGATACGCAGTATTTT CASKSGGPTDTQYF
TRBJ2-7 NA TRBV5-1 NA TGCGCCAGCAGCACAGGACTATTTTCCTACGAGCAGTACTTC CASSTGLFSYEQYF
TRBJ2-3 TRBD1 TRBV4-1 once TGCGCCAGCAGGTCCCCTGGCAGGGGGCGCCCAGATACGCAGTATTTT CASRSPGRGRPDTQYF
TRBJ2-2 TRBD2 TRBV2 NA TGTGCCAGCAAGGAAACGGGGGGGGGCGTGTGGGAGCTGTTTTTT CASKETGGGVWELFF
TRBJ2-7 NA TRBV27 NA TGTGCCAGCAGTTTGCTAGCAGGGGACGAGCAGTACTTC CASSLLAGDEQYF
TRBJ1-3 NA TRBV7-9 NA TGTGCCAGCAGCAAGCGACAGGCGAGCTCTGGAAACACCATATATTTT CASSKRQASSGNTIYF
TRBJ1-3 NA TRBV5-6 NA TGTGCCAGCAGTCTGACAGTGGGTCCTGGAAACACCATATATTTT CASSLTVGPGNTIYF
TRBJ1-5 TRBD1 TRBV6-5 NA TGTGCCAGCAGTACGACAGGGGATCAGCCCCAGCATTTT CASSTTGDQPQHF
TRBJ2-2 NA TRBV7-3 NA TGTGCCAGCAGCTTAACGGCGGGGACCGGGGAGCTGTTTTTT CASSLTAGTGELFF
TRBJ2-5 TRBD2 TRBV9 NA TGTGCCAGCAGCCGCTCTGGAGCGGGGCAAGAGACCCAGTACTTC CASSRSGAGQETQYF
TRBJ2-3 TRBD2 TRBV5-4 NA TGTGCCAGCGGCGTAGCGGGATCGTCAGATACGCAGTATTTT CASGVAGSSDTQYF
TRBJ2-2 TRBD2 TRBV9 NA TGTGCCAGCAGCGCCCCTTCCGGGACTAGCGGGGGGGCTGACACCGGGGAGCTGTTTTTT CASSAPSGTSGGADTGELFF
TRBJ1-1 TRBD1 TRBV4-2 NA TGTGCCAGCAGCCAAATGGAAGGGGGCGATGTCTCTGAAGCTTTCTTT CASSQMEGGDVSEAFF
TRBJ2-2 TRBD2 TRBV10-3 NA TGTGCCATCAGTGAGGGGCGGGAGCGTAACGCCGGGGAGCTGTTTTTT CAISEGRERNAGELFF
TRBJ2-2 TRBD2 TRBV7-9 once TGTGCCAGCAGCCCAAGGACTAGCGGGGGGAAGAGCGGGGAGCTGTTTTTT CASSPRTSGGKSGELFF
TRBJ1-1 NA TRBV4-1 once TGCGCCAGCAGCCAAGTAGGGGTACTGAAAGCTTTCTTT CASSQVGVLKAFF
TRBJ2-7 NA TRBV10-2 once TGCGCCAGCAGTACCCTTCCGGCGGGTTTCTCCTACGAGCAGTACTTC CASSTLPAGFSYEQYF
TRBJ1-3 NA TRBV6-1 NA TGTGCCAGCAGTGAATCTGGCAGGCCCGCTGGAAACACCATATATTTT CASSESGRPAGNTIYF
TRBJ2-7 NA TRBV2 once TGTGCCAGCAGTGAACGCGGGGCAGTGGCCTACGAGCAGTACTTC CASSERGAVAYEQYF
TRBJ2-1 NA TRBV9 NA TGTGCCAGCAGCGGAGCCCGCGTTAATGAGCAGTTCTTC CASSGARVNEQFF
TRBJ2-2 NA TRBV4-1 NA TGCGCCAGCAGCCAATCGACCGGGGAGCTGTTTTTT CASSQSTGELFF
TRBJ2-7 NA TRBV18 NA TGTGCCAGCTCACCAACCGCACAGGGTGCCGAGCAGTACTTC CASSPTAQGAEQYF
TRBJ2-3 TRBD2 TRBV7-8 NA TGTGCCAGCAGCCCAGGACTAGCGGGGGGGATCACAGATACGCAGTATTTT CASSPGLAGGITDTQYF
TRBJ2-5 NA TRBV7-6 once TGTGCCAGCAGCTTAGGGGCAGGCCAAGAGACCCAGTACTTC CASSLGAGQETQYF
TRBJ2-5 TRBD1 TRBV5-1 NA TGCGCCAGCAGCTCGACAGGGGGGGGGTTGACCCAGTACTTC CASSSTGGGLTQYF
TRBJ2-1 NA TRBV5-6 NA TGTGCCAGCAGCCACCTCCTAGCGTCGCTCAACAATGAGCAGTTCTTC CASSHLLASLNNEQFF
TRBJ2-7 TRBD1 TRBV19 once TGTGCCAGTAGTAACCCCGGGACAGGGACCTACGAGCAGTACTTC CASSNPGTGTYEQYF
TRBJ1-1 NA TRBV5-1 few TGCGCCAGCAGCTTTTCAGGGATCGACACTGAAGCTTTCTTT CASSFSGIDTEAFF